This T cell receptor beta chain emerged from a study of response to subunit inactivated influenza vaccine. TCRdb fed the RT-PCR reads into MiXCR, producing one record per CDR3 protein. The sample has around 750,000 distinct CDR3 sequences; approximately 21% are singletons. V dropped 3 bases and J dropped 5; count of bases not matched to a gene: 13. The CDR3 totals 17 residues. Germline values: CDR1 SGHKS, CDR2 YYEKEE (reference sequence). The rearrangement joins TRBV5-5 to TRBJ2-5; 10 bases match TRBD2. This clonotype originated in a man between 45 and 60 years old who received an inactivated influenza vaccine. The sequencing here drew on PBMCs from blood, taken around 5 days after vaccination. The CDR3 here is CASSYPSGGAARETQYF. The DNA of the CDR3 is TGTGCCAGCAGCTACCCGAGCGGGGGGGCTGCGAGGGAGACCCAGTACTTC.